Listed below are T cell receptor beta chains from one sample, sequenced in a study of control samples from healthy donors and cancer patients. Sequencing used immunoSEQ multiplex PCR; TCRdb keeps in-frame clones, though not all of them. Altogether some 150,000 clones are present, about 89% being singletons, with the ten largest covering about 7.6%. The sample taken for sequencing was blood. The receptors stem from a man aged 18 to 29 in good health. Each CDR3 is given with its conserved first and last residue. The D gene is left open where the match is weak. The size of a clone is reported for some rows only, either as once, few or many, or as a class for expanded clones.

J | D | size | V | DNA | CDR3
TRBJ1-2 | TRBD1 | NA | TRBV4-1 | TGCGCCAGCAGCCCCGCCCAGGGGGCCCCTTTGGGCTATGGCTACACCTTC | CASSPAQGAPLGYGYTF
TRBJ1-2 | NA | NA | TRBV13 | TGTGCCAGCAGCTTAGGGCCGGGCGGGGGGCCTAACTATGGCTACACCTTC | CASSLGPGGGPNYGYTF
TRBJ2-7 | NA | NA | TRBV12-3/TRBV12-4 | TGTGCCAGCAGTTTAGGGGCTGGCGAGCAGTACTTC | CASSLGAGEQYF
TRBJ2-2 | TRBD2 | NA | TRBV9 | TGTGCCAGCAGCGTACGGGCGGGGGACACCGGGGAGCTGTTTTTT | CASSVRAGDTGELFF
TRBJ1-2 | TRBD1 | once | TRBV18 | TGTGCCAGCTCACCGCCTGGGACAGGGCATGGCTACACCTTC | CASSPPGTGHGYTF
TRBJ2-5 | NA | NA | TRBV7-9 | TGTGCCAGCAGCTTAGTTTTGGCAGAGACCCAGTACTTC | CASSLVLAETQYF
TRBJ2-3 | TRBD2 | NA | TRBV14 | TGTGCCAGCAGCCAGAGGTCGAGCGGGGGGCGAAACACAGATACGCAGTATTTT | CASSQRSSGGRNTDTQYF
TRBJ1-5 | TRBD1 | NA | TRBV2 | TGTGCCAGCAGCGAACGACGACAGGGTGGGGATCAGCCCCAGCATTTT | CASSERRQGGDQPQHF
TRBJ2-5 | NA | once | TRBV6-5 | TGTGCCAGCCTTAGGGATCTTTGGGGGCCAGGGGCCCAGTACTTC | CASLRDLWGPGAQYF
TRBJ2-7 | NA | NA | TRBV30 | TGTGCCTGGAAATCGGGGAACGAGCAGTACTTC | CAWKSGNEQYF
TRBJ1-2 | NA | NA | TRBV6-5 | TGTGCCAGCAGGCCGACAAGATACTATGGCTACACCTTC | CASRPTRYYGYTF
TRBJ2-1 | NA | NA | TRBV12-2 | TGTGCAAGTCGCTTAAGACAGTACGGGGACAATGAGCAGTTCTTC | CASRLRQYGDNEQFF
TRBJ2-1 | NA | once | TRBV19 | TGTGCCAGTACGGGGAAACTACCTGGCAATGAGCAGTTCTTC | CASTGKLPGNEQFF
TRBJ2-7 | NA | NA | TRBV6-5 | TGTGCCAGCAGTTACGAGGCGTCAGTCTACGAGCAGTACTTC | CASSYEASVYEQYF
TRBJ2-5 | NA | NA | TRBV19 | TGTGCCAGTAAGGACGTCTGGGATGGGAGAGAGACCCAGTACTTC | CASKDVWDGRETQYF
TRBJ1-5 | TRBD1 | NA | TRBV4-1 | TGCGCCAGCAGCCACCCTGACAGGGCCAATCAGCCCCAGCATTTT | CASSHPDRANQPQHF
TRBJ2-5 | TRBD2 | NA | TRBV19 | TGTGCCAGTAGCGGGGGAGGGGAGACCCAGTACTTC | CASSGGGETQYF
TRBJ1-2 | NA | NA | TRBV18 | TGTGCCAGCTCACCATCCGGCGGGAGTCATGGCTACACCTTC | CASSPSGGSHGYTF
TRBJ2-1 | NA | NA | TRBV7-3 | TGTGCCAGCAGCTCAGGATTTGAGCAGTTCTTC | CASSSGFEQFF
TRBJ1-1 | NA | NA | TRBV7-6 | TGTGCCAGCAGCTTGGGCTTCTCCACTGAAGCTTTCTTT | CASSLGFSTEAFF
TRBJ1-4 | TRBD1 | NA | TRBV9 | TGTGCCAGTGCCCGACAGGGGGCTAATGAAAAACTGTTTTTT | CASARQGANEKLFF
TRBJ1-4 | NA | NA | TRBV6-5 | TGTGCCAGCAGTTACGGGGTAACTAATGAAAAACTGTTTTTT | CASSYGVTNEKLFF
TRBJ1-1 | NA | NA | TRBV20-1 | TGCAGTGCACTACCGAACACTGAAGCTTTCTTT | CSALPNTEAFF
TRBJ1-3 | TRBD1 | NA | TRBV7-3 | TGTGCCAGCAGTACCACAGGGGCCTCAGGAAACACCATATATTTT | CASSTTGASGNTIYF
TRBJ1-4 | NA | NA | TRBV4-2 | TGTGCCAGCAGCCAAGATAGATATGAAAAACTGTTTTTT | CASSQDRYEKLFF
TRBJ2-7 | TRBD2 | NA | TRBV7-2 | TGTGCCAGCAGCTCACTAGCGGAAGAGCAGTACTTC | CASSSLAEEQYF
TRBJ1-1 | TRBD1 | NA | TRBV23-1 | TGCGCCAGCACCCCGGTCAGGGGGCAGAACACTGAAGCTTTCTTT | CASTPVRGQNTEAFF
TRBJ2-1 | NA | NA | TRBV18 | TGTGCCAGCTCACCTCCGGGTAACGGCTACAATGAGCAGTTCTTC | CASSPPGNGYNEQFF
TRBJ1-1 | NA | NA | TRBV15 | TGTGCCACCAGCAGCAGGGAGAACACTGAAGCTTTCTTT | CATSSRENTEAFF
TRBJ1-5 | TRBD1 | few | TRBV7-2 | TGTGCCAGCAGCTTAGCGGTAGGACAGGGTCAGCCCCAGCATTTT | CASSLAVGQGQPQHF
TRBJ2-3 | NA | NA | TRBV18 | TGTGCCAGCTCACGACGGAGTGTACCTAGCACAGATACGCAGTATTTT | CASSRRSVPSTDTQYF
TRBJ2-2 | TRBD2 | NA | TRBV7-6 | TGTGCCAGCAGCCCAAGAGGGATAGCGGGGGACGGCGGGGAGCTGTTTTTT | CASSPRGIAGDGGELFF
TRBJ1-5 | NA | NA | TRBV2 | TGTGCCAGCAGTGTCGGTGGAGCGGGCAATCAGCCCCAGCATTTT | CASSVGGAGNQPQHF
TRBJ1-2 | TRBD1 | NA | TRBV19 | TGTGCCAGTAGTATAGATCACGGGCAGGGGGCCTCTGGCTACACCTTC | CASSIDHGQGASGYTF
TRBJ1-3 | NA | NA | TRBV19 | TGTGCCAGTACCGCTCAATACTACTCTGGAAACACCATATATTTT | CASTAQYYSGNTIYF
TRBJ1-4 | NA | NA | TRBV3-1/TRBV3-2 | TGTGCCAGCAGCCAAACTAACAGAGAAAAACTGTTTTTT | CASSQTNREKLFF
TRBJ1-2 | NA | NA | TRBV4-1 | TGCGCCAGCAGCCAAGCACAGGGCCCCTATGGCTACACCTTC | CASSQAQGPYGYTF
TRBJ2-7 | NA | NA | TRBV9 | TGTGCCAGCAGCGTAGCCCCAAGTTTCGAGCAGTACTTC | CASSVAPSFEQYF
TRBJ2-7 | NA | medium-sized | TRBV27 | TGTGCCAGCGGCATGATAGGGGGGCACGAGCAGTACTTC | CASGMIGGHEQYF
TRBJ1-2 | TRBD1 | NA | TRBV4-1 | TGCGCCAGCAGCCAAAGCAGGGGGCATCATGGCTACACCTTC | CASSQSRGHHGYTF
TRBJ1-3 | TRBD1 | NA | TRBV15 | TGTGCCACCAGCAGTATAAAACCCGGGACAGATGGAAACACCATATATTTT | CATSSIKPGTDGNTIYF
TRBJ2-5 | TRBD1 | few | TRBV5-1 | TGCGCCAGCAGCCCGGACAGGGGTGGAGGAAAGACCCAGTACTTC | CASSPDRGGGKTQYF
TRBJ2-2 | NA | NA | TRBV2 | TGTGCCAGCAGTGAATTCGCGGTTGCCGGGGAGCTGTTTTTT | CASSEFAVAGELFF
TRBJ2-1 | NA | NA | TRBV6-2/TRBV6-3 | TGTGCCAGCAGTTACTCGTTTATTAGGTGGGGGAGTAATGAGCAGTTCTTC | CASSYSFIRWGSNEQFF
TRBJ2-5 | NA | NA | TRBV3-1/TRBV3-2 | TGTGCCAGCAGCCCACCCGCAGGCTTCAAGACCCAGTACTTC | CASSPPAGFKTQYF
TRBJ1-6 | NA | few | TRBV3-1/TRBV3-2 | TGTGCCAGCAGCCAAGGGAGGGGTGGAAATTCACCCCTCCACTTT | CASSQGRGGNSPLHF
TRBJ2-7 | TRBD2 | NA | TRBV28 | TGTGCCAGCAGGCACAAGGACGGGAGGGGTTACGAGCAGTACTTC | CASRHKDGRGYEQYF
TRBJ1-5 | TRBD1 | NA | TRBV27 | TGTGCCAGCAGTTTTGGACAGGGAGGACAGCCCCAGCATTTT | CASSFGQGGQPQHF